This TCR beta chain is from a study of OX40 agonist ivuxolimab in advanced cancers. Turning to the study itself: Ivuxolimab is a fully human IgG2 antibody that activates OX40 (CD134).

TCRdb's table, derived via immunoSEQ multiplex PCR, lists solely in-frame clones and lacks some. Here the sample spans 60,000 to 75,000 clones, roughly nine tenths being singletons. Germline trimming cut 6 bases from V and 6 bases from J; bases unmatched to any gene: 11. The CDR3 consists of 15 residues. The germline V gene has CDR1 SNHLY and CDR2 FYNNEI. Regarding the study as a whole: Clonal expansion by week 6 occurred in CD4+ and CD8+ blood T cells (at 0.1 to 3.0 mg/kg).

Points on this clone: Its antigen is not known.

The material was CD4+ or CD8+ T cells sorted from blood, obtained in a trial of the OX40 agonist ivuxolimab. The chain has TRBV2 and TRBJ1-5, with 7 nucleotides matching TRBD1. The sequence derives from an adult with an advanced solid tumor such as melanoma, head and neck, liver or kidney cancer. DNA for the CDR3: TGTGCCAGCAGGTTGACAGGGTCGGGCTTTCAGCCCCAGCATTTT. Its protein product is CASRLTGSGFQPQHF.